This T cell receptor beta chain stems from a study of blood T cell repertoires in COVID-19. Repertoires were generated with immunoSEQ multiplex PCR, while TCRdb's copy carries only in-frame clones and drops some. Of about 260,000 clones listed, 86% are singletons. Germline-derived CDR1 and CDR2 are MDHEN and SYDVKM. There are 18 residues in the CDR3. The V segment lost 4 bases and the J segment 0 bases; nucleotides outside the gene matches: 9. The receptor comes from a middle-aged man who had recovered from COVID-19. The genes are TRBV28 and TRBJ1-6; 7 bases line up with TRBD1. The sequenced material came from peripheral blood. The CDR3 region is CASSSPTGLGSYNSPLHF. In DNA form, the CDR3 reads TGTGCCAGCAGTTCACCGACAGGGTTAGGCTCCTATAATTCACCCCTCCACTTT.